This T cell receptor beta chain is drawn from a study of OX40 agonist ivuxolimab in advanced cancers. The wider study: Patients were treated with intravenous ivuxolimab, dosed at 0.01 to 10 mg/kg and infused every 2 weeks. Study findings and constraints: Partial responders treated at 0.1-3.0 mg/kg exhibited clonal expansion among the lowest measured. On average, CD8+ T cells showed a greater number of expanded clones than CD4+.

A note on this clone: Antigen specificity is unknown.

In germline, CDR1 is SGDLS, CDR2 YYNGEE. The germline V and J ends were trimmed by 0 bases and 2 bases, with 14 bases remaining between them. The CDR3 spans 16 residues. Assay used: immunoSEQ multiplex PCR; TCRdb lists only in-frame clones, some missing. Of tens of thousands of clones in the sample, about nine tenths were seen once. The TCR sequence derives from an adult with an advanced solid tumor such as melanoma, head and neck, liver or kidney cancer. Sequencing was performed on CD4+ or CD8+ T cells sorted from blood, taken in a trial of the OX40 agonist ivuxolimab. The J gene is TRBJ2-5, the V gene TRBV9; TRBD2 might be the D (5 bases). CDR3: CASSVENGVPQETQYF. The CDR3 nucleotides read TGTGCCAGCAGCGTAGAAAACGGGGTACCGCAAGAGACCCAGTACTTC.